A single sample gave rise to the 8 T cell receptor beta chains below, sequenced in a study of neoadjuvant anti-PD-1 for oral cavity cancer. Produced via immunoSEQ multiplex PCR; TCRdb's table is partial and in-frame only. The sample yields some 15,000 clones, around 75% seen once. The specimen comprised PBMCs, sampled before nivolumab (anti-PD-1) treatment. The receptors shown here come from a person aged 35-79 years with oral cavity squamous cell carcinoma.

The chain combines TRBV6-1 with TRBJ1-2; D is uncertain. Trimming took 8 bases from V and 1 from J, leaving 8 bases between them. CDR3 length: 12 amino acids. Germline V CDR1 and CDR2: MNHNS, SASEGT. The CDR3: CASLQFNYGYTF. CDR3 DNA: TGTGCCAGCTTACAGTTTAACTATGGCTACACCTTC.

This clone was seen once. J is TRBJ2-7 and V is TRBV7-3; weak D call: TRBD1 (5 bases). Trimming took off 1 base at V and 2 bases at J, with 9 bases between the two ends. The CDR3 is made up of 14 amino acids. The germline V gene has CDR1 SGHTA and CDR2 FQGTGA. The CDR3 sequence is CASSLKRTTYEQYF. CDR3 coding DNA: TGTGCCAGCAGCTTAAAACGGACAACCTACGAGCAGTACTTC.

V and J are TRBV6-1 and TRBJ2-3, with D perhaps assigned TRBD1 or TRBD2 (5 bases each). The CDR3 length is 19 residues. The germline V gene has CDR1 MNHNS and CDR2 SASEGT. V lost 2 bases, J lost 2 bases, and 23 bases lay in between. The DNA of the CDR3 is TGTGCCAGCAGTGAATCTGAGGGTATGGGGCCGACTTACACAGATACGCAGTATTTT. Translation: CASSESEGMGPTYTDTQYF.

The V gene is TRBV15, the J gene TRBJ1-5; D call uncertain. CDR1 LNHNV and CDR2 YYDKDF come from the germline V gene (reference sequence). V was shortened by 0 bases and J by 7 bases, with 13 bases between the two germline ends. This CDR3 has 15 amino acids. This chain's CDR3 is CATSRDRDSGQPQHF. The CDR3 DNA reads TGTGCCACCAGCAGAGATCGAGACTCGGGACAGCCCCAGCATTTT.

CDR3 sequence: CASSPYATNEKLFF. The CDR3 DNA sequence: TGCGCCAGCAGCCCGTATGCAACTAATGAAAAACTGTTTTTT. The chain joins TRBV5-1 to TRBJ1-4; D is ambiguous. Trimming left V 4 bases short and J 0 bases short, with 7 bases between. Germline lookup yields CDR1 SGHRS and CDR2 YFSETQ. The CDR3 extends over 14 amino acids. The full variable domain, with the rest looked up from reference TRBV5-1 and TRBJ1-4, is KAGVTQTPRYLIKTRGQQVTLSCSPISGHRSVSWYQQTPGQGLQFLFEYFSETQRNKGNFPGRFSGRQFSNSRSEMNVSTLELGDSALYLCASSPYATNEKLFFGSGTQLSVL.

This clone was seen only a few times. The chain couples TRBV4-1 to TRBJ2-7; 8 bases line up with TRBD2. Germline V CDR1 and CDR2: MGHRA, YSYEKL. The CDR3 length is 15 residues. Trimming at V came to 4 bases and at J to 0 bases, leaving 5 bases not matched to a gene. The CDR3 sequence is CASSRTGGSSYEQYF. The CDR3, as DNA: TGCGCCAGCAGCCGCACGGGGGGGAGCTCCTACGAGCAGTACTTC.

This clone was counted a single time. The chain uses TRBV5-1 and TRBJ1-1; D gene uncertain. This CDR3 has 14 amino acids. The germline V gene has CDR1 SGHRS and CDR2 YFSETQ. V lost 1 base, J lost 3 bases, and 10 bases lay in between. The CDR3 DNA reads as TGCGCCAGCAGCTTGCTGGCGAGGGACACTGAAGCTTTCTTT. It codes for CASSLLARDTEAFF.

This rearrangement joins TRBV28 to TRBJ1-2, with D possibly being TRBD1 (6 bases). CDR1 and CDR2 (germline): MDHEN, SYDVKM. Trimming shortened V by 3 bases and J by 0 bases, and 8 bases separated the two germline ends. The CDR3 has 14 amino acids. CDR3: CASSLWGPNYGYTF. As DNA, the CDR3 is TGTGCCAGCAGTTTGTGGGGGCCTAACTATGGCTACACCTTC.